Given below is one T cell receptor (beta chain) in context. This entry belongs to a study of blood T cell repertoires in COVID-19. Study context: Collection of acute and convalescent COVID-19 samples took place in the United States, Italy and Spain. PBMCs, B-cell-depleted T cells, or T cells provided the cDNA or gDNA that made up the material.

As originally analysed: Estimated nucleated cell counts came from reference gene primer amplification. Method: immunoSEQ multiplex PCR; TCRdb's copy keeps in-frame clones and lacks some. That table supplies the V and J calls and clone size; D and trimming were determined from the DNA. The table includes 40,000 to 60,000 clones, around 84% detected once. Trimming pared 2 bases from V and 1 base from J, leaving 9 bases between. The CDR3 is 14 amino acids. Germline assignment: CDR1 SGHTA and CDR2 FQGNSA. The receptor was isolated from an elderly man with active COVID-19. The V call is TRBV7-2, the J call TRBJ2-7, with D perhaps matching TRBD2 (5 bases). The source material was peripheral blood. The CDR3: CASSLRRVSYEQYF. The CDR3 region has the DNA TGTGCCAGCAGCTTAAGGCGGGTGTCCTACGAGCAGTACTTC.